These T cell receptor beta chains were read from a single sample in a study of graft-versus-host responses after intestinal transplantation. Assay used: immunoSEQ multiplex PCR; TCRdb lists only in-frame clones, some missing. Here the sample spans about 39,000 clones, roughly 86% being singletons. The sample consisted of PBMCs, taken around 270 days after transplant. The source is a human patient who received an intestinal transplant, so some T cells may come from the graft donor. The CDR3 runs from the conserved cysteine through the conserved F or W. A D gene is named only where the DNA matches it firmly. Clone sizes are given selectively: once, few, many, or a class where the clone is expanded.

d_call,v_call,j_call,clone_size,cdr3_aa,cdr3_nt
NA,TRBV5-7,TRBJ1-5,NA,CASSLLHSNQPQHF,TGTGCCAGCAGCTTGCTCCATAGCAATCAGCCCCAGCATTTT
NA,TRBV2,TRBJ1-5,NA,CASSSRDEGSNQPQHF,TGTGCCAGCAGTTCCCGGGACGAGGGGAGCAATCAGCCCCAGCATTTT
NA,TRBV7-9,TRBJ1-2,NA,CASSPPRALGGYTF,TGTGCCAGCAGCCCCCCCCGGGCGTTGGGTGGCTACACCTTC
NA,TRBV6-5,TRBJ1-1,NA,CASSSQRGAFF,TGTGCCAGCAGTTCCCAGCGTGGGGCTTTCTTT
NA,TRBV6-1,TRBJ2-7,NA,CASSGRGVHYEQYF,TGTGCCAGCAGTGGACGAGGGGTCCACTACGAGCAGTACTTC
NA,TRBV18,TRBJ1-1,NA,CASSPQNTEAFF,TGTGCCAGCTCACCTCAGAACACTGAAGCTTTCTTT
NA,TRBV9,TRBJ2-6,once,CASSVTGRSGANVLTF,TGTGCCAGCAGCGTAACAGGACGATCTGGGGCCAACGTCCTGACTTTC
NA,TRBV10-2,TRBJ1-1,NA,CASSGGVGLGNTEAFF,TGCGCCAGCAGTGGAGGGGTTGGGTTAGGGAACACTGAAGCTTTCTTT
NA,TRBV10-3,TRBJ2-2,NA,CAISESGSGELFF,TGTGCCATCAGTGAGTCGGGGAGCGGGGAGCTGTTTTTT
TRBD1,TRBV6-6,TRBJ1-2,NA,CASSYQDREGGYTF,TGTGCCAGCAGTTACCAAGACAGGGAGGGAGGCTACACCTTC